Following are 10 T cell receptor beta chains from one sample sequenced in a study of T cell repertoires in cytomegalovirus infection. TCRdb fed the reads into MiXCR, producing one record per CDR3 protein. Of around 190,000 distinct CDR3 sequences in the sample, about 15% were seen once. The sample comprised PBMCs. Receptors were obtained from a human donor in good health (CMV status not recorded). Some clones in this sample may be carry-over from other donors' samples.

The gene calls are TRBV20-1 and TRBJ1-1; TRBD1 agrees at 9 bases. The germline gives CDR1 DFQATT, CDR2 SNEGSKA (reference sequence). The CDR3 has 14 amino acids. V lost 3 bases to trimming and J lost 1 base; unmatched junction nucleotides: 3. The CDR3 DNA follows: TGCAGTGCTAGGGGGGGACAGGGGAACACTGAAGCTTTCTTT. Its translation: CSARGGQGNTEAFF.

This clonotype was counted only a few times. V gene TRBV6-6 combines with J gene TRBJ2-5; the D gene is possibly TRBD1 (5 bases). The CDR3 is 15 residues long. The ends were cut back, 6 bases at V and 7 bases at J, with 21 bases in the middle. Germline V gene lookup returns CDR1 MNHNY and CDR2 SVGAGI (reference sequence). The CDR3 DNA reads as TGTGCCAGCAGAATACAGGATCAAGGCCGCGCGACCCAGTACTTC. Protein: CASRIQDQGRATQYF.

J is TRBJ2-4 and V is TRBV29-1; the D is unclear. V was cut by 6 bases and J by 0 bases, with 9 bases left in between. Germline V gives CDR1 SQVTM, CDR2 ANQGSEA. The length of the CDR3 is 13 residues. The CDR3 loop reads CSVRHPAKNIQYF. Written as DNA, the CDR3 is TGCAGCGTCCGACACCCAGCCAAAAACATTCAGTACTTC.

Many counts were recorded for this clonotype. V and J are TRBV6-4 and TRBJ2-6; tentatively, D is TRBD1 or TRBD2 (5 bases each). The germline V gene encodes CDR1 MRHNA and CDR2 SNTAGT. Trimming took 3 bases from V and 1 from J, leaving 7 bases between them. This CDR3 has 15 residues. The CDR3 sequence is CASSDEGSGANVLTF. In nucleotides, the CDR3 is TGTGCCAGCAGTGATGAGGGGTCTGGGGCCAACGTCCTGACTTTC.

This clonotype was found many times. The V call is TRBV7-2, the J call TRBJ2-3; maybe TRBD2 (7 bases). V was pared by 0 bases and J by 4 bases, with 14 bases between. Germline V lookup: CDR1 SGHTA, CDR2 FQGNSA. This CDR3 contains 16 residues. The CDR3 DNA reads TGTGCCAGCAGCTTAGCCGCGGGGAGGGGGTCAGATACGCAGTATTTT. It specifies CASSLAAGRGSDTQYF.

This clonotype was recorded a few times. The J gene is TRBJ2-1, the V gene TRBV5-1; D not resolved. V was shortened by 4 bases and J by 5 bases, with 4 bases between the two germline ends. The CDR3 has 11 residues. Per the germline V gene, CDR1 is SGHRS and CDR2 is YFSETQ. The CDR3 loop reads CASSRDNEQFF. CDR3 coding DNA: TGCGCCAGCAGCAGAGACAATGAGCAGTTCTTC.

This clonotype was seen a handful of times. V usage is TRBV7-3 and J usage is TRBJ2-2, with D unresolved. CDR3 length equals 15 residues. Trimming removed 5 bases from V and 2 bases from J, with 12 bases in between. Germline V lookup: CDR1 SGHTA, CDR2 FQGTGA. CDR3 sequence reads: CASSTPGGNTGELFF. The DNA for the CDR3 is TGTGCCAGCAGCACTCCGGGCGGAAACACCGGGGAGCTGTTTTTT.

Only a few counts were recorded for this clonotype. The chain couples TRBV24-1 to TRBJ2-3; D gene uncertain. CDR1 KGHDR and CDR2 SFDVKD come from the germline V gene. The ends were cut back, 8 bases at V and 5 bases at J, with 25 bases in the middle. The CDR3 is 17 amino acids. As DNA, the CDR3 is TGTGCCACCAATTACTTCGTCGGGCGGCAACCAGGAGATACGCAGTATTTT. This sequence encodes CATNYFVGRQPGDTQYF.

The sample holds a few counts of this clonotype. The chain recombines TRBV7-8 with TRBJ2-7; no clear D gene. Germline CDR1 SGHVS, CDR2 FQNEAQ. This CDR3 contains 13 residues. The V gene lost 0 bases and the J gene lost 7 bases, with 10 bases spanning the gap. The CDR3 bases are TGTGCCAGCAGCTTAGCGTTTGATGGGGAGCAGTACTTC. Translating it yields CASSLAFDGEQYF. The variable domain in full, with the rest retrieved from reference TRBV7-8 and TRBJ2-7, is GAGVSQSPRYKVAKRGQDVALRCDPISGHVSLFWYQQALGQGPEFLTYFQNEAQLDKSGLPSDRFFAERPEGSVSTLKIQRTQQEDSAVYLCASSLAFDGEQYFGPGTRLTVT.

CDR3 sequence (DNA): TGTGCCAGCCGTGGGGGATACACCGGGGAGCTGTTTTTT. Translation: CASRGGYTGELFF. The chain employs TRBV7-3 and TRBJ2-2; D is tentatively TRBD1 or TRBD2 (5 bases each). The CDR3 spans 13 residues. Looked up from germline, CDR1 is SGHTA and CDR2 is FQGTGA. Trimming pared 8 bases from V and 3 bases from J, leaving 10 bases between.